The entry below describes one T cell receptor (beta chain). Its antigen remains unknown. Little can be read into the size of this beta chain, an off-target read in a library designed for alpha chains. This entry belongs to a study of spatial heterogeneity in lung cancer. Study conclusions and caveats: Tracking of tumor mutation counts was seen in expanded intratumoral alpha and beta TCR counts.

Time point indicated: sample taken at primary tumor resection. The germline V gene encodes CDR1 SQVTM and CDR2 ANQGSEA. The CDR3 sequence is 14 residues long. The V segment lost 2 bases and the J segment 3 bases; nucleotides outside the gene matches: 0. TCRdb reprocessed the 5' RACE reads via MiXCR and lists one record per CDR3 protein. The data contain 7,300 or so distinct CDR3 sequences, around 15% of them seen just once; the ten biggest clones take up approximately 10%. This TCR came from a female donor with early-stage non-small cell lung cancer. V usage is TRBV29-1 and J usage is TRBJ2-1, with TRBD2 matching 11 bases. Material: lung tumor tissue, obtained at surgery. CDR3 residues: CSVELAGGYNEQFF. The CDR3 region has the DNA TGCAGCGTTGAACTAGCGGGGGGCTACAATGAGCAGTTCTTC.